The sequence of this T cell receptor (beta chain) was determined in a study of PD-L1 blockade in urothelial cancer. Assay: immunoSEQ multiplex PCR; the TCRdb copy retains only in-frame clones and omits some. The top ten hold roughly 8% of the sample, which has 30,000 to 45,000 clones, about 93% seen once. The CDR3 runs 13 residues. The V end was cut by 6 bases, the J end by 4 bases, with 13 bases between. CDR1 is MDHEN and CDR2 is SYDVKM in the germline V gene. The source of this sequence is a man between 65 and 79 years old with urothelial cancer. The J gene is TRBJ2-7, the V gene TRBV28; tentative D call: TRBD2 (6 bases). The starting material was PBMCs, obtained around atezolizumab (anti-PD-L1) treatment. The DNA of the CDR3 is TGTGCCAGCAGAGGAGGGTGGGGATACGAGCAGTACTTC. It codes for CASRGGWGYEQYF.